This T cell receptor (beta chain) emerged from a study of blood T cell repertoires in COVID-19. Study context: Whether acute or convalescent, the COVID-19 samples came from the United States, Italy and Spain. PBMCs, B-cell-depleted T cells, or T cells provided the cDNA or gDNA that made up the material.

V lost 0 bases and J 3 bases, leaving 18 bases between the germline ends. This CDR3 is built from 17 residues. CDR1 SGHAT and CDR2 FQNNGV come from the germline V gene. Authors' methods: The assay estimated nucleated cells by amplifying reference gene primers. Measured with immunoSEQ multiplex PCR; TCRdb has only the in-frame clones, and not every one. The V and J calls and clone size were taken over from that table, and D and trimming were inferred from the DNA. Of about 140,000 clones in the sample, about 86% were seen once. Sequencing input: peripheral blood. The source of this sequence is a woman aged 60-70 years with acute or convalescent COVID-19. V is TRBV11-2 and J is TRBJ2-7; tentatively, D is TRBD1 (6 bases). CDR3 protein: CASSLDLFGTTLYEQYF. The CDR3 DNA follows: TGTGCCAGCAGCTTAGATCTATTCGGGACAACTCTCTACGAGCAGTACTTC.